This paragraph covers one TCR beta chain sequence. The antigen remains unidentified. Amplification targeted TCR beta CDR3 regions from RNA transcripts. A first-round RT-PCR of the TCR CDR3 used the HTBI primer set. From the multiplex PCR reads, TCRdb called clonotypes with MiXCR, one entry per CDR3 protein. The data show about 840,000 distinct CDR3 sequences, about 38% seen once. The data belong to a study of T cells in Graves' hyperthyroidism and ophthalmopathy. Across the study: Before any treatment, at initial diagnosis, peripheral blood was collected.

Whole-study results and caveats: Expanded thyroid clonotypes (above 0.001) were mostly also found in blood.

If no ophthalmopathy progression occurred within 18 months, Graves' hyperthyroidism was stable. On the basis of clinical symptoms, serum thyroxine and TRAb, thyroid ultrasound and orbital computed tomography, diagnoses were made. The germline V gene has CDR1 SEHNR and CDR2 FQNEAQ (reference sequence). CDR3 length equals 18 residues. V lost 1 base and J 0 bases, leaving 13 bases between the germline ends. The sequence was collected from a man between 18 and 35 years old with Graves' hyperthyroidism. V and J are TRBV7-9 and TRBJ2-6, with D possibly TRBD1 on 6 matching bases. The sample comprised blood. The chain's CDR3 is CASSLVMQGSSGANVLTF. The CDR3 bases are TGTGCCAGCAGCTTAGTGATGCAGGGGAGCTCTGGGGCCAACGTCCTGACTTTC.